The clone carrying this T cell receptor beta chain has a count of ten or more. Its cognate antigen is unknown. The germline V gene encodes CDR1 SGHDN and CDR2 FVKESK. V shed 6 bases, J shed 5 bases, and the junction held 3 bases outside the gene matches. This CDR3 has 13 amino acids. TCRdb independently ran MiXCR on the 5' RACE reads; one entry per CDR3 protein. This table has approximately 260,000 distinct CDR3 sequences, 5.2% appearing once. The record originates from a study of T cells after yellow fever vaccination. Findings and limits, study-wide: Overall, a small share of clonotypes was seen in both CD4 and CD8 compartments.

This material consisted of CD4+ T cells sorted from PBMCs, taken on the day of the yellow fever booster vaccination. The chain joins TRBV14 to TRBJ2-7; 11 nucleotides line up with TRBD2. The TCR was taken from a young man who received the YFV17D yellow fever vaccine. The CDR3 nucleotides are TGTGCCAGCAGACGGACTAGCGGGCACGAGCAGTACGTC. This encodes CASRRTSGHEQYV.